These 13 T cell receptor beta chains came from one sample sequenced in a study of blood T cell repertoires in COVID-19. Produced via immunoSEQ multiplex PCR; TCRdb's table is partial and in-frame only. The table has 90,000 or so clones, about four fifths seen once. The source material was peripheral blood. The origin of the receptors is a human donor in a cohort sampled during active COVID-19.

CDR3 in DNA: TGTGCCAGCAGCGTTGGGGGACAGAGCTCCTATAATTCACCCCTCCACTTT. It specifies CASSVGGQSSYNSPLHF. This chain joins TRBV9 and TRBJ1-6, with 7 bases matching TRBD1. The CDR3 is 17 residues long. Germline values: CDR1 SGDLS, CDR2 YYNGEE. The junction had 5 bases not matched to a gene; V was cut back by 2 bases and J by 0 bases.

This sequence joins TRBV5-4 and TRBJ2-3, with D perhaps matching TRBD2 (5 bases). Germline CDR1 SGHNT, CDR2 YYREEE (reference sequence). V was clipped by 0 bases and J by 0 bases, with 8 bases between them. The CDR3 is 15 amino acids. CDR3 in DNA: TGTGCCAGCAGCTTGGACCGGGGTAGCACAGATACGCAGTATTTT. As protein: CASSLDRGSTDTQYF. Variable domain in full (rest from reference TRBV5-4 and TRBJ2-3): ETGVTQSPTHLIKTRGQQVTLRCSSQSGHNTVSWYQQALGQGPQFIFQYYREEENGRGNFPPRFSGLQFPNYSSELNVNALELDDSALYLCASSLDRGSTDTQYFGPGTRLTVL.

This chain joins TRBV13 and TRBJ2-7, with 9 bases fitting TRBD2. With 3 bases clipped from V and 5 bases from J, the junction kept 20 bases outside the gene matches. The germline V gene has CDR1 PRHDT and CDR2 FYEKMQ (reference sequence). The CDR3 sequence is 19 residues long. For the CDR3, the DNA is TGTGCCAGCAGCTTTTACAGGGAAGACCATAGCGGGAGTCTGAACGAGCAGTACTTC. This translates into CASSFYREDHSGSLNEQYF.

The CDR3 region has the DNA TGTGCCAGCAACACGAAGGTAGGGGTGCAGTTCTTC. It is translated as CASNTKVGVQFF. The J gene is TRBJ2-1, the V gene TRBV28, with D possibly matching TRBD1 (5 bases). Trimming took 7 bases from V and 12 from J, leaving 16 bases between them. The germline V gene encodes CDR1 MDHEN and CDR2 SYDVKM. The CDR3 length is 12 residues.

This rearrangement joins TRBV7-6 to TRBJ2-1; 10 bases map to TRBD2. Trimming at V came to 1 base and at J to 5 bases, leaving 5 bases not matched to a gene. This CDR3 comprises 16 residues. Germline values: CDR1 SGHVS, CDR2 FNYEAQ. CDR3 bases: TGTGCCAGCAGCTTAGGTAGCGGGAGGACCAACAATGAGCAGTTCTTC. This encodes CASSLGSGRTNNEQFF.

The genes are TRBV5-1 and TRBJ1-3; D is uncertain. The CDR3 is 14 amino acids. V lost 5 bases and J 0 bases, leaving 9 bases between the germline ends. Germline V gives CDR1 SGHRS, CDR2 YFSETQ. The CDR3 here is CASREFGSGNTIYF. As DNA, the CDR3 is TGCGCCAGCAGAGAGTTCGGCTCTGGAAACACCATATATTTT.

This clone was seen a single time. This chain connects TRBV5-1 to TRBJ2-1; 10 bases are shared with TRBD2. The germline V gene encodes CDR1 SGHRS and CDR2 YFSETQ. Losses at the gene ends were 0 bases for V and 3 bases for J; bases not matched to a gene: 3. There are 16 residues in the CDR3. The CDR3 loop is CASSLGGLALYNEQFF. CDR3 DNA sequence: TGCGCCAGCAGCTTGGGGGGACTAGCGCTCTACAATGAGCAGTTCTTC.

The chain couples TRBV2 to TRBJ2-1, with no clear D. This CDR3 is 12 amino acids long. The germline V gene has CDR1 SNHLY and CDR2 FYNNEI. V was pared by 3 bases and J by 5 bases, with 5 bases between. Written as DNA, the CDR3 is TGTGCCAGCAGTGACAGAAACAATGAGCAGTTCTTC. Encoded protein: CASSDRNNEQFF. Combining the CDR3 with reference TRBV2 and TRBJ2-1 gives the whole variable domain EPEVTQTPSHQVTQMGQEVILRCVPISNHLYFYWYRQILGQKVEFLVSFYNNEISEKSEIFDDQFSVERPDGSNFTLKIRSTKLEDSAMYFCASSDRNNEQFFGPGTRLTVL.

V usage is TRBV12-3 or TRBV12-4 and J usage is TRBJ2-5; D possibly corresponds to TRBD2 (6 bases). V lost 8 bases to trimming and J lost 9 bases, with 16 bases between them. The CDR3 runs 12 residues. The CDR3 DNA sequence: TGTGCCAGCGGTATAGCGGCGGGCGCCCAGTACTTC. Translation gives CASGIAAGAQYF.

The V gene is TRBV28, the J gene TRBJ2-7, with D possibly being TRBD2 (5 bases). V was pared by 6 bases and J by 5 bases, with 8 bases between. CDR3 length equals 11 residues. Germline V CDR1 and CDR2: MDHEN, SYDVKM. The DNA of the CDR3 is TGTGCCAGCAGCTCCGGGGACGAGCAGTACTTC. This translates into CASSSGDEQYF.

This chain uses TRBV6-1 with TRBJ1-5; unclear D gene. There are 16 residues in the CDR3. V lost 0 bases and J 0 bases, leaving 9 bases between the germline ends. Germline loops: CDR1 MNHNS, CDR2 SASEGT. The CDR3 DNA is TGTGCCAGCAGTGAAGCGTCACTTTATAGCAATCAGCCCCAGCATTTT. Translation: CASSEASLYSNQPQHF.

V gene TRBV9 combines with J gene TRBJ1-6; D possibly corresponds to TRBD1 (6 bases). This CDR3 comprises 16 residues. Per germline, CDR1 SGDLS and CDR2 YYNGEE. V lost 4 bases to trimming and J lost 4 bases, with 15 bases between them. The CDR3 bases are TGTGCCAGCAGCCGGGGGGGCGGGCAGTATAATTCACCCCTCCACTTT. Translated: CASSRGGGQYNSPLHF.

This chain links TRBV7-8 with TRBJ1-5, with unresolved D. This CDR3 contains 14 residues. From germline, CDR1 is SGHVS and CDR2 FQNEAQ. V lost 2 bases, J lost 7 bases, and 12 bases lay in between. The CDR3 sequence is CASSLSRESQPQHF. CDR3 sequence (DNA): TGTGCCAGCAGCTTATCGCGGGAGTCGCAGCCCCAGCATTTT.